The entry below gives a single TCR beta chain sequence along with its context. In the original analysis: Amplification of reference gene primers provided the estimated nucleated cell counts. Data came from immunoSEQ multiplex PCR; TCRdb stores just in-frame clones and leaves some out. From that table come the V and J calls and clone size; the DNA was used to work out D and trimming. Of roughly 230,000 clones in the sample, around 84% are singletons; the top ten hold 10% to 13%. The sample comes from a study of blood T cell repertoires in COVID-19. Study overall: The samples span acute and convalescent COVID-19 from the United States, Italy and Spain.

Recruited during active infection, patients (from Seattle) were subsequently followed longitudinally. V was clipped by 5 bases and J by 5 bases, with 21 bases between them. CDR3 length: 16 residues. Per germline, CDR1 SGHTA and CDR2 FQGNSA. The clonotype comes from a woman of 80 years or more with COVID-19, enrolled during active disease. This sequence joins TRBV7-2 and TRBJ1-1; D call uncertain. Material: peripheral blood. The CDR3 DNA sequence: TGTGCCAGCAGCCTAGGAGGGCGGGTCTCGGGGACTGAAGCTTTCTTT. It translates to CASSLGGRVSGTEAFF.